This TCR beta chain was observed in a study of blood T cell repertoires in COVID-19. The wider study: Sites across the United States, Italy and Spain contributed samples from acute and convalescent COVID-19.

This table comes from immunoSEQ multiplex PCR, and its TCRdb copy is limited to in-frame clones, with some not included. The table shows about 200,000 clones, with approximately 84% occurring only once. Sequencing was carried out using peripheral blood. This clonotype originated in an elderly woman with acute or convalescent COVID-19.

The CDR3 reads CASKEQVAKNIQYF. In nucleotides, the CDR3 is TGTGCCAGTAAAGAACAGGTTGCCAAAAACATTCAGTACTTC. The chain employs TRBV19 and TRBJ2-4; D possibly corresponds to TRBD1 (5 bases). Germline CDR1 LNHDA, CDR2 SQIVND (reference sequence). The CDR3 extends over 14 amino acids. V gave up 7 bases and J gave up 1 base, with 11 bases separating them.